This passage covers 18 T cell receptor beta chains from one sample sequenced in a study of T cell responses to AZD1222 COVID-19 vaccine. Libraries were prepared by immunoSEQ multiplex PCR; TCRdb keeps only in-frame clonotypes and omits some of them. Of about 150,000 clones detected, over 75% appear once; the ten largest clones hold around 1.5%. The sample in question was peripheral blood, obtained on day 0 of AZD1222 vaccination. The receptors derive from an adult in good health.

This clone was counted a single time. The CDR3 nucleotides read TGTGCCAGTACCCTAAAGATTGGAGGGACTAGCACAGATACGCAGTATTTT. It yields the protein CASTLKIGGTSTDTQYF. This chain uses TRBV19 with TRBJ2-3; possible D gene TRBD2, 6 bases. Germline V CDR1 and CDR2: LNHDA, SQIVND (reference sequence). The CDR3 is 17 amino acids. V was clipped by 7 bases and J by 0 bases, with 20 bases between them.

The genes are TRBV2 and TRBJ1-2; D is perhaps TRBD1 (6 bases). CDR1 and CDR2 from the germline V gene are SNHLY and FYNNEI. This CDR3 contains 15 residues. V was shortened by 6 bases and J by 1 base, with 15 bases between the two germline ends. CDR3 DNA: TGTGCCAGCAGGGACAGACGACAGTATAACTATGGCTACACCTTC. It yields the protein CASRDRRQYNYGYTF.

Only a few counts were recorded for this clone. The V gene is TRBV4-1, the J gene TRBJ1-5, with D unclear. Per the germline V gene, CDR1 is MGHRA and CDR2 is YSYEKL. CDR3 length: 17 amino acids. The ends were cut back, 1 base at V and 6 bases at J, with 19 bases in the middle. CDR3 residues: CASSQVDLFVNSQPQHF. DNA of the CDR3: TGCGCCAGCAGCCAAGTCGACTTGTTTGTTAATAGTCAGCCCCAGCATTTT.

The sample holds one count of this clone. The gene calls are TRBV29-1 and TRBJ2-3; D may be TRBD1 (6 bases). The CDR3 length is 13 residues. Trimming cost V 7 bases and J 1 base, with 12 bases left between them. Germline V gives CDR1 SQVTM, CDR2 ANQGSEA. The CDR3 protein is CSAQGAGTDTQYF. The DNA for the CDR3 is TGCAGCGCACAGGGTGCGGGCACAGATACGCAGTATTTT.

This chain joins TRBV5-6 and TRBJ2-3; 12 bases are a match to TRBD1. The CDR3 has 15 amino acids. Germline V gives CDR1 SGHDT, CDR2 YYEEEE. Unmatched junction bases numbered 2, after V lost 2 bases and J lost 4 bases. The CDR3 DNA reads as TGTGCCAGCAGCTTAGGGACAGGGGGCGCAGATACGCAGTATTTT. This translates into CASSLGTGGADTQYF.

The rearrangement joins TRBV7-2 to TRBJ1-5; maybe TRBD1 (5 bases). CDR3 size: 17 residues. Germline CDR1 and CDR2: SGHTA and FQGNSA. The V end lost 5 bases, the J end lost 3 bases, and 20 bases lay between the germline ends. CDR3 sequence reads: CASSGRGTGRDNQPQHF. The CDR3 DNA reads TGTGCCAGCAGCGGGAGGGGCACGGGGAGAGACAATCAGCCCCAGCATTTT.

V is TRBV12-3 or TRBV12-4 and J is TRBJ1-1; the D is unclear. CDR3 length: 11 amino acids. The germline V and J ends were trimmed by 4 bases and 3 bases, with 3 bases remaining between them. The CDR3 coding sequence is TGTGCCAGCAGTTCGGACACTGAAGCTTTCTTT. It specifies CASSSDTEAFF.

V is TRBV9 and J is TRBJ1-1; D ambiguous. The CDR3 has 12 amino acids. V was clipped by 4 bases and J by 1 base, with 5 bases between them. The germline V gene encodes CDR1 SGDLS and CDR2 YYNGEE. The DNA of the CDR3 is TGTGCCAGCAGCCCTGAGAACACTGAAGCTTTCTTT. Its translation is CASSPENTEAFF.

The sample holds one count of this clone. CDR3 sequence: CASSGQANYGYTF. CDR3 nucleotide sequence: TGTGCCAGCAGTGGACAGGCAAACTATGGCTACACCTTC. J is TRBJ1-2 and V is TRBV2; the D gene is possibly TRBD1 (6 bases). The CDR3 extends over 13 amino acids. Germline CDR1 reads SNHLY; CDR2 reads FYNNEI. Trimming cost V 4 bases and J 2 bases, with 8 bases left between them.

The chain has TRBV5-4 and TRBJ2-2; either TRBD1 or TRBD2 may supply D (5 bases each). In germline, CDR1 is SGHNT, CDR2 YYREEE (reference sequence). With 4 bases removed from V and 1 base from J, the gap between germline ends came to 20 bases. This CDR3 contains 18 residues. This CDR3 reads CASSRGGFGFRNTGELFF. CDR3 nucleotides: TGTGCCAGCAGCCGGGGCGGTTTCGGTTTTAGGAACACCGGGGAGCTGTTTTTT.

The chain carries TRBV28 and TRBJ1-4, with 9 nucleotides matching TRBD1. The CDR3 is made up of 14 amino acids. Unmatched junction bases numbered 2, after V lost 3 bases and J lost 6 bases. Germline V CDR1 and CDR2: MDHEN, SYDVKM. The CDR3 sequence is CASSLNRGHEKLFF. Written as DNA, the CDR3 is TGTGCCAGCAGTTTGAACAGGGGGCATGAAAAACTGTTTTTT.

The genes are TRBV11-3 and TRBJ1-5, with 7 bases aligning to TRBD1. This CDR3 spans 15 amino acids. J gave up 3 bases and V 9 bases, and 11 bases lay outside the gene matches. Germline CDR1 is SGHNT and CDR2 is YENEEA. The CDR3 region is CASLRGEGVNQPQHF. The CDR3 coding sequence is TGTGCCAGTCTCAGGGGGGAAGGCGTCAATCAGCCCCAGCATTTT. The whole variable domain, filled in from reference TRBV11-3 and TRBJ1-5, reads EAGVVQSPRYKIIEKKQPVAFWCNPISGHNTLYWYLQNLGQGPELLIRYENEEAVDDSQLPKDRFSAERLKGVDSTLKIQPAELGDSAVYLCASLRGEGVNQPQHFGDGTRLSIL.

CDR3 amino acids: CASRGDRVRYGYTF. The CDR3 nucleotides are TGTGCCAGCAGGGGGGACAGGGTGCGGTATGGCTACACCTTC. This rearrangement joins TRBV6-5 to TRBJ1-2, with 9 bases lining up with TRBD1. The trim removed 6 bases at V and 5 bases at J, leaving 7 bases unmatched. Germline CDR1 is MNHEY and CDR2 is SVGAGI. This CDR3 is built from 14 residues.

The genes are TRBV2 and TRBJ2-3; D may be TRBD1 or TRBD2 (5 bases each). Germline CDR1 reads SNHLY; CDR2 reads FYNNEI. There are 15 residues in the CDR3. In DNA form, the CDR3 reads TGTGCAACAGAAGAGGGGACGGCAAGCACAGATACGCAGTATTTT. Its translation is CATEEGTASTDTQYF.

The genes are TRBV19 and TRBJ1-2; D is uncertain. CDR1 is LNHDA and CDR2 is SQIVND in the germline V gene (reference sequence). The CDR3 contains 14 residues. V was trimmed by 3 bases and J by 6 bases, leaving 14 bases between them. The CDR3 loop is CASSIRGVLNGYTF. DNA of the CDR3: TGTGCCAGTAGTATTCGGGGTGTCTTGAATGGCTACACCTTC.

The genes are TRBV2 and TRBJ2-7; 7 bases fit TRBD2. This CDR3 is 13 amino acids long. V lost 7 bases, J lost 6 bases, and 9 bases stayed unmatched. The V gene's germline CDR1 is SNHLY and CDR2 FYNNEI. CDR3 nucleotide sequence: TGTGCCAGCAAGGGAGGGGAACTGGGCGAGCAGTACTTC. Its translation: CASKGGELGEQYF.

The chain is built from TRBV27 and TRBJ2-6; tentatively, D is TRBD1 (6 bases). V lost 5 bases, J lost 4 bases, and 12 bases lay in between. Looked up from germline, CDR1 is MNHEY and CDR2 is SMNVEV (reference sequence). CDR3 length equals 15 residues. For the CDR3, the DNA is TGTGCCAGCAGTCCGCAGGGGTCAGGGGCCAACGTCCTGACTTTC. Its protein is CASSPQGSGANVLTF.

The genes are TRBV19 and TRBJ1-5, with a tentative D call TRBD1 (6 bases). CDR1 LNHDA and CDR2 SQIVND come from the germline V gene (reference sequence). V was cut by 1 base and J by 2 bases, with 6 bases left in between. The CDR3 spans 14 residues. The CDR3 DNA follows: TGTGCCAGTAGTATAGCAGGGGGCAATCAGCCCCAGCATTTT. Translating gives CASSIAGGNQPQHF.